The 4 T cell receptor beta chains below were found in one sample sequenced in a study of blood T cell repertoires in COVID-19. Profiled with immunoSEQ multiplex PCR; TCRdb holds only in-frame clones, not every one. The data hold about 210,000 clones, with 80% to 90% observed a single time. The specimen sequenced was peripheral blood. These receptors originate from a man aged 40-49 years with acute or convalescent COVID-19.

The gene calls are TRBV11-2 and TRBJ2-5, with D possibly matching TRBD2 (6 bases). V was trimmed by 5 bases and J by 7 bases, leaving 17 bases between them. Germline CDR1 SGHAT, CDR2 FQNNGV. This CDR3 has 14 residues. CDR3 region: CASSPGLTRGTQYF. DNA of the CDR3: TGTGCCAGCAGCCCCGGACTAACCCGGGGGACCCAGTACTTC.

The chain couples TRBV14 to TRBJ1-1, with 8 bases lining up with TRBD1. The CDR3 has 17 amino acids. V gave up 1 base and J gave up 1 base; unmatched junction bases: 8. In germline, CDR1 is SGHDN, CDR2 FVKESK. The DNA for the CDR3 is TGTGCCAGCAGCCAAGCCTACAGGGGGGGGCGGAACACTGAAGCTTTCTTT. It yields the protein CASSQAYRGGRNTEAFF.

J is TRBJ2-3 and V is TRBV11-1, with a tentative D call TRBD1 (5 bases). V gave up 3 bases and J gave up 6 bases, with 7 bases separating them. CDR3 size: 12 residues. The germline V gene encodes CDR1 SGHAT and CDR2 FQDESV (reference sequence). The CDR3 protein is CASSFRGDTQYF. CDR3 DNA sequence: TGTGCCAGCAGCTTTAGGGGCGATACGCAGTATTTT.

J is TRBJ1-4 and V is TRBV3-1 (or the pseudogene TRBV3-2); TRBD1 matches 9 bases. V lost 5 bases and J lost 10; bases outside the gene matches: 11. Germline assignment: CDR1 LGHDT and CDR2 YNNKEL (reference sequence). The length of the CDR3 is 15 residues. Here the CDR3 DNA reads TGTGCCAGCAGCTCTTCCGGGACAGGGATTGCAAAACTGTTTTTT. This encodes CASSSSGTGIAKLFF.